A selection of T cell receptor beta chains follows, all from one sample in a study of long-term antiretroviral therapy in people with HIV. Clones were sequenced by immunoSEQ multiplex PCR, and TCRdb holds only the in-frame ones, with some missing. Of roughly 30,000 clones in the sample, 70% to 90% were seen once. The material was unsorted PBMCs, obtained 4.8 years after starting antiretroviral therapy. The receptors come from a man aged 40-50 years with HIV. Both conserved end residues are part of each CDR3. The order of the fields is D gene, V gene, J gene, clone size, CDR3 protein, CDR3 DNA. A D gene is named only where the DNA matches it firmly. Clone size is given for some rows only: seen once, a few or many times, or a class if the clone is expanded.

d_gene: TRBD1
v_gene: TRBV10-3
j_gene: TRBJ1-5
abundance: NA
CDR3aa: CAISRGQGNQPQHF
CDR3nt: TGTGCCATCAGCAGAGGACAGGGCAATCAGCCCCAGCATTTT

d_gene: NA
v_gene: TRBV6-5
j_gene: TRBJ1-6
abundance: NA
CDR3aa: CASSYPRQSGRSPLHF
CDR3nt: TGTGCCAGCAGTTACCCACGACAGTCGGGCCGTTCACCCCTCCACTTT

d_gene: NA
v_gene: TRBV6-5
j_gene: TRBJ1-1
abundance: NA
CDR3aa: CASRHPGPKNTEAFF
CDR3nt: TGTGCCAGCAGACATCCGGGACCGAAGAACACTGAAGCTTTCTTT

d_gene: TRBD1
v_gene: TRBV19
j_gene: TRBJ2-7
abundance: once
CDR3aa: CASSMDRGSYEQYF
CDR3nt: TGTGCCAGTAGTATGGACAGGGGGTCCTACGAGCAGTACTTC

d_gene: NA
v_gene: TRBV28
j_gene: TRBJ2-7
abundance: NA
CDR3aa: CASSLEGPTYEQYF
CDR3nt: TGTGCCAGCAGTTTGGAGGGCCCGACCTACGAGCAGTACTTC

d_gene: NA
v_gene: TRBV19
j_gene: TRBJ2-5
abundance: NA
CDR3aa: CASSHFYQVGEETQYF
CDR3nt: TGTGCCAGTAGCCACTTCTACCAGGTCGGGGAGGAGACCCAGTACTTC

d_gene: TRBD2
v_gene: TRBV13
j_gene: TRBJ2-5
abundance: NA
CDR3aa: CASSLNRGGPKTQYF
CDR3nt: TGTGCCAGCAGCTTAAATCGGGGGGGCCCGAAGACCCAGTACTTC

d_gene: NA
v_gene: TRBV7-3
j_gene: TRBJ2-3
abundance: few
CDR3aa: CASSLKGADTQYF
CDR3nt: TGTGCCAGCAGCTTAAAAGGGGCCGATACGCAGTATTTT

d_gene: NA
v_gene: TRBV10-2
j_gene: TRBJ2-4
abundance: NA
CDR3aa: CASSDPGESHIQYF
CDR3nt: TGCGCCAGCAGTGATCCGGGGGAGTCCCACATTCAGTACTTC

d_gene: TRBD1
v_gene: TRBV9
j_gene: TRBJ2-1
abundance: NA
CDR3aa: CASSPTPGGDNEQFF
CDR3nt: TGTGCCAGCAGCCCAACGCCAGGGGGCGACAATGAGCAGTTCTTC

d_gene: NA
v_gene: TRBV29-1
j_gene: TRBJ2-3
abundance: NA
CDR3aa: CSVEVADTQYF
CDR3nt: TGCAGCGTTGAAGTAGCAGATACGCAGTATTTT

d_gene: TRBD1
v_gene: TRBV29-1
j_gene: TRBJ2-7
abundance: NA
CDR3aa: CSVRDRPNYEQYF
CDR3nt: TGCAGCGTAAGGGACAGGCCCAACTACGAGCAGTACTTC

d_gene: TRBD1
v_gene: TRBV5-6
j_gene: TRBJ1-5
abundance: NA
CDR3aa: CASSSYWTGGLGNQPQHF
CDR3nt: TGTGCCAGCAGCTCATATTGGACAGGGGGCCTGGGCAATCAGCCCCAGCATTTT

d_gene: NA
v_gene: TRBV5-8
j_gene: TRBJ1-5
abundance: NA
CDR3aa: CASSLEAASNQPQHF
CDR3nt: TGTGCCAGCAGCTTGGAGGCCGCGAGCAATCAGCCCCAGCATTTT

d_gene: NA
v_gene: TRBV4-1
j_gene: TRBJ1-4
abundance: NA
CDR3aa: CASSQVSQGDEKLFF
CDR3nt: TGCGCCAGCAGCCAAGTATCCCAGGGTGATGAAAAACTGTTTTTT

d_gene: NA
v_gene: TRBV2
j_gene: TRBJ2-6
abundance: NA
CDR3aa: CASSLGGLGANVLTF
CDR3nt: TGTGCCAGCAGCTTAGGCGGGTTAGGGGCCAACGTCCTGACTTTC

d_gene: NA
v_gene: TRBV4-2
j_gene: TRBJ2-5
abundance: NA
CDR3aa: CASSQDLQGETQYF
CDR3nt: TGTGCCAGCAGCCAAGATCTGCAGGGGGAGACCCAGTACTTC

d_gene: TRBD2
v_gene: TRBV7-8
j_gene: TRBJ2-3
abundance: NA
CDR3aa: CASSDGLAEDTQYF
CDR3nt: TGTGCCAGCAGCGATGGACTAGCGGAAGATACGCAGTATTTT

d_gene: TRBD2
v_gene: TRBV5-6
j_gene: TRBJ2-1
abundance: NA
CDR3aa: CASSSEREGRGVNEQFF
CDR3nt: TGTGCCAGCAGCTCCGAGCGGGAGGGCCGCGGGGTCAATGAGCAGTTCTTC

d_gene: NA
v_gene: TRBV7-9
j_gene: TRBJ2-3
abundance: NA
CDR3aa: CASSRGTSTDTQYF
CDR3nt: TGTGCCAGCAGCCGAGGGACTTCCACAGATACGCAGTATTTT

d_gene: NA
v_gene: TRBV19
j_gene: TRBJ1-2
abundance: NA
CDR3aa: CASTTLDILYGYTF
CDR3nt: TGTGCCAGTACCACATTGGACATACTCTATGGCTACACCTTC

d_gene: TRBD2
v_gene: TRBV7-2
j_gene: TRBJ2-1
abundance: NA
CDR3aa: CASSLGGTSSPVVNEQFF
CDR3nt: TGTGCCAGCAGCTTAGGGGGGACTAGCTCCCCCGTAGTGAATGAGCAGTTCTTC

d_gene: NA
v_gene: TRBV6-1
j_gene: TRBJ1-2
abundance: NA
CDR3aa: CASRQGNYGYTF
CDR3nt: TGTGCCAGCAGGCAGGGTAACTATGGCTACACCTTC

d_gene: TRBD1
v_gene: TRBV6-1
j_gene: TRBJ2-3
abundance: NA
CDR3aa: CASSDPGQVQVADTQYF
CDR3nt: TGTGCCAGCAGTGATCCGGGACAGGTTCAAGTAGCAGATACGCAGTATTTT

d_gene: NA
v_gene: TRBV7-2
j_gene: TRBJ2-7
abundance: few
CDR3aa: CASSSPPGLYEQYF
CDR3nt: TGTGCCAGCAGCTCCCCCCCGGGGCTCTACGAGCAGTACTTC

d_gene: NA
v_gene: TRBV4-1
j_gene: TRBJ1-4
abundance: NA
CDR3aa: CASSQVGKKLFF
CDR3nt: TGCGCCAGCAGCCAAGTGGGAAAAAAACTGTTTTTT

d_gene: NA
v_gene: TRBV27
j_gene: TRBJ1-2
abundance: NA
CDR3aa: CASSLWAGDGYTF
CDR3nt: TGTGCCAGCAGTTTATGGGCAGGGGATGGCTACACCTTC

d_gene: TRBD1
v_gene: TRBV6-5
j_gene: TRBJ1-1
abundance: NA
CDR3aa: CASSRGTVLNTEAFF
CDR3nt: TGTGCCAGCAGTCGCGGGACAGTTTTGAACACTGAAGCTTTCTTT

d_gene: NA
v_gene: TRBV5-8
j_gene: TRBJ1-5
abundance: NA
CDR3aa: CASSLVGGSNQPQHF
CDR3nt: TGTGCCAGCAGCTTGGTTGGGGGAAGCAATCAGCCCCAGCATTTT

d_gene: NA
v_gene: TRBV5-4
j_gene: TRBJ2-1
abundance: NA
CDR3aa: CASSLLGENEQFF
CDR3nt: TGTGCCAGCAGCTTGCTAGGGGAGAATGAGCAGTTCTTC

d_gene: NA
v_gene: TRBV30
j_gene: TRBJ2-5
abundance: NA
CDR3aa: CAWSVGGETQYF
CDR3nt: TGTGCCTGGAGTGTAGGAGGGGAGACCCAGTACTTC

d_gene: TRBD1
v_gene: TRBV6-5
j_gene: TRBJ1-5
abundance: NA
CDR3aa: CASGRTDRGDQPQHF
CDR3nt: TGTGCCAGCGGGCGAACGGACAGGGGCGATCAGCCCCAGCATTTT

d_gene: TRBD2
v_gene: TRBV28
j_gene: TRBJ2-7
abundance: NA
CDR3aa: CASTLSSGSFSYEQYF
CDR3nt: TGTGCCAGCACTCTATCTAGCGGGAGCTTCTCCTACGAGCAGTACTTC

d_gene: TRBD2
v_gene: TRBV9
j_gene: TRBJ2-3
abundance: NA
CDR3aa: CASSTAGTKDADTQYF
CDR3nt: TGTGCCAGCAGCACCGCCGGGACTAAAGACGCAGATACGCAGTATTTT

d_gene: NA
v_gene: TRBV10-3
j_gene: TRBJ2-7
abundance: NA
CDR3aa: CAISVSTYEQYF
CDR3nt: TGTGCCATCAGTGTGTCAACTTACGAGCAGTACTTC

d_gene: TRBD2
v_gene: TRBV15
j_gene: TRBJ2-7
abundance: NA
CDR3aa: CATSRSIAGTFYEQYF
CDR3nt: TGTGCCACCAGCAGGTCTATAGCGGGTACCTTCTACGAGCAGTACTTC

d_gene: NA
v_gene: TRBV25-1
j_gene: TRBJ1-5
abundance: NA
CDR3aa: CASSEKTGAQHF
CDR3nt: TGTGCCAGCAGTGAGAAGACGGGGGCCCAGCATTTT

d_gene: TRBD1
v_gene: TRBV7-9
j_gene: TRBJ1-1
abundance: NA
CDR3aa: CASSAGQGATEAFF
CDR3nt: TGTGCCAGCAGCGCAGGACAGGGGGCGACTGAAGCTTTCTTT

d_gene: TRBD2
v_gene: TRBV4-2
j_gene: TRBJ2-3
abundance: NA
CDR3aa: CASSQTMGGSPDTQYF
CDR3nt: TGTGCCAGCAGCCAAACGATGGGCGGGAGCCCAGATACGCAGTATTTT

d_gene: TRBD2
v_gene: TRBV29-1
j_gene: TRBJ2-2
abundance: NA
CDR3aa: CSVQLAGEVNTGELFF
CDR3nt: TGCAGCGTCCAACTAGCGGGAGAAGTAAACACCGGGGAGCTGTTTTTT

d_gene: NA
v_gene: TRBV7-9
j_gene: TRBJ1-3
abundance: NA
CDR3aa: CASSPEVVSGNTIYF
CDR3nt: TGTGCCAGCAGCCCCGAGGTGGTCTCTGGAAACACCATATATTTT

d_gene: TRBD1
v_gene: TRBV4-3
j_gene: TRBJ1-1
abundance: NA
CDR3aa: CASSQGQGRTEAFF
CDR3nt: TGCGCCAGCAGCCAGGGACAGGGTCGGACTGAAGCTTTCTTT

d_gene: NA
v_gene: TRBV7-9
j_gene: TRBJ2-1
abundance: NA
CDR3aa: CASTRQTGTDEQFF
CDR3nt: TGTGCCAGCACAAGACAAACAGGGACCGATGAGCAGTTCTTC

d_gene: NA
v_gene: TRBV4-3
j_gene: TRBJ2-3
abundance: NA
CDR3aa: CASSFGIGTDTQYF
CDR3nt: TGCGCCAGCAGCTTCGGGATAGGTACGGATACGCAGTATTTT

d_gene: TRBD2
v_gene: TRBV7-9
j_gene: TRBJ2-5
abundance: NA
CDR3aa: CASSLVSSGEETQYF
CDR3nt: TGTGCCAGCAGCTTAGTGTCTAGCGGGGAGGAGACCCAGTACTTC